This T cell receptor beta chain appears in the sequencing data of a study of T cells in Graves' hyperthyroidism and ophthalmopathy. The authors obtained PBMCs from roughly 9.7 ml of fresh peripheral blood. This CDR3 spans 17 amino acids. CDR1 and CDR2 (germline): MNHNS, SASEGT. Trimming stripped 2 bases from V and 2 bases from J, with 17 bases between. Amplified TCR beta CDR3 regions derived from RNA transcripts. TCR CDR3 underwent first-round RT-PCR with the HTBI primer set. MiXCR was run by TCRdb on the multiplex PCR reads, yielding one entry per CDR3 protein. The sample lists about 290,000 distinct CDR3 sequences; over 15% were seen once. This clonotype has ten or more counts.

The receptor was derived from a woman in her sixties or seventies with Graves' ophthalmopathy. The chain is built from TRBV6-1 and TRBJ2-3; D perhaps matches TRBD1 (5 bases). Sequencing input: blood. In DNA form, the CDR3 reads TGTGCCAGCAGTGAATTCATGGGTAGGGGCCCCACAGATACGCAGTATTTT. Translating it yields CASSEFMGRGPTDTQYF.